This TCR beta chain was obtained from a study of T cell clones after liver transplantation. Study context: Three of eight recipients were HCV-positive; others had non-autoimmune, non-viral indications.

Deletions cut 8 bases from V and 1 base from J, with 16 bases between. The CDR3 is made up of 14 amino acids. Germline V CDR1 and CDR2: SQVTM, ANQGSEA. Produced via immunoSEQ multiplex PCR; TCRdb's table is partial and in-frame only. Among roughly 97,000 clones listed, 82% were seen once. The receptor's source is a human donor who received a liver transplant. The starting material was CD4+ T cells from blood, obtained before liver transplant. The chain links TRBV29-1 to TRBJ2-3; no clear D. The CDR3 region is CSTGRLQRTDTQYF. The CDR3 nucleotides are TGCAGCACGGGCCGGCTACAACGCACAGATACGCAGTATTTT.